The 27 T cell receptor beta chains below all came from one sample that was sequenced in a study of T-cell memory formation after mild COVID-19. Each CDR3 protein is one row after TCRdb ran MiXCR on the 5' RACE reads. Among roughly 500,000 distinct CDR3 sequences listed, 20% were seen once. Sequencing was carried out using PBMCs or a T cell subset sorted from them (not recorded which). Receptors were obtained from an adult woman who had mild COVID-19 (a few samples of this study predate the infection). Cell type and time point are not known.

This clonotype was counted only a few times. The chain is built from TRBV4-3 and TRBJ1-2, with 8 bases lining up with TRBD1. V lost 0 bases, J lost 1 base, and 7 bases stayed unmatched. The CDR3 has 17 residues. CDR1 is LGHNA and CDR2 is YSLEER in the germline V gene. The CDR3 region has the DNA TGCGCCAGCAGCCAAGATTTGGACAGGGAAGTTAACTATGGCTACACCTTC. It translates to CASSQDLDREVNYGYTF.

V is TRBV7-9 and J is TRBJ2-1, with D possibly matching TRBD1 (6 bases). Looked up from germline, CDR1 is SEHNR and CDR2 is FQNEAQ (reference sequence). Between the trimmed V and J ends, which lost 7 bases and 6 bases, there was a span of 16 bases. CDR3 length: 14 residues. In nucleotides, the CDR3 is TGTGCCAGCACCCTCGGGACACCGTCCAATGAGCAGTTCTTC. Encoded protein: CASTLGTPSNEQFF.

The gene calls are TRBV5-6 and TRBJ2-5; 10 bases agree with TRBD1. This CDR3 region has 16 residues. Germline lookup yields CDR1 SGHDT and CDR2 YYEEEE. V was pared by 1 base and J by 10 bases, with 13 bases of the junction left unmatched. Here the CDR3 reads CASSLLGQGGYEDQYF. DNA of the CDR3: TGTGCCAGCAGCTTGTTAGGACAGGGGGGTTACGAGGACCAGTACTTC.

This clonotype was found a few times. The chain combines TRBV10-2 with TRBJ1-6; TRBD1 aligns across 7 bases. CDR1 is WSHSY and CDR2 is SAAADI in the germline V gene. V trimming: 0 bases; J trimming: 6 bases; junction bases outside the gene matches: 5. This CDR3 contains 16 residues. In DNA, the CDR3 is TGCGCCAGCAGTGAGTCGAGGAGGGGGCCTAATTCACCCCTCCACTTT. Its translation is CASSESRRGPNSPLHF.

The chain has TRBV7-2 and TRBJ1-1; perhaps TRBD1 as D (5 bases). Germline V CDR1 and CDR2: SGHTA, FQGNSA. Deletions cut 4 bases from V and 6 bases from J, with 15 bases between. The CDR3 runs 14 residues. The CDR3 coding sequence is TGTGCCAGCAGCTCCGGGGGGGGTACTGCTGAAGCTTTCTTT. The encoded protein is CASSSGGGTAEAFF.

The sample holds many counts of this clonotype. The CDR3 DNA reads TGTGCCAGCAGCCCGACTCCCACAGATACGCAGTATTTT. This translates into CASSPTPTDTQYF. This sequence joins TRBV7-2 and TRBJ2-3; D remains ambiguous. CDR1 is SGHTA and CDR2 is FQGNSA in the germline V gene. The germline V and J ends were trimmed by 5 bases and 2 bases, with 8 bases remaining between them. The length of the CDR3 is 13 residues.

This clonotype has at least ten counts. CDR3 region: CASSVGVQHEKLFF. As DNA, the CDR3 is TGTGCCAGCAGCGTAGGAGTACAACATGAAAAACTGTTTTTT. V usage is TRBV9 and J usage is TRBJ1-4; no reliable D call. The germline V gene encodes CDR1 SGDLS and CDR2 YYNGEE. V dropped 0 bases and J dropped 6 bases, with 9 bases sitting between them. There are 14 residues in the CDR3.

This clonotype was seen more than once but under ten times. J is TRBJ2-3 and V is TRBV12-3 or TRBV12-4; D remains ambiguous. V was clipped by 1 base and J by 3 bases, with 11 bases between them. This CDR3 has 15 residues. The CDR3 bases are TGTGCCAGCAGTTTAGGTTTGTCAGTGACAGATACGCAGTATTTT. Amino acids: CASSLGLSVTDTQYF.

There are many counts of this clonotype. The chain links TRBV5-6 to TRBJ2-1; maybe TRBD1 (5 bases). Trimming cost V 3 bases and J 0 bases, with 19 bases left between them. The CDR3 runs to 18 residues. Germline loops: CDR1 SGHDT, CDR2 YYEEEE. CDR3 nucleotides: TGTGCCAGCAGCTCGTTTCGCTCACAGGCCTACTCCTACAATGAGCAGTTCTTC. Amino acids: CASSSFRSQAYSYNEQFF.

This clonotype was detected only a few times. V usage is TRBV4-1 and J usage is TRBJ2-3; 10 bases are shared with TRBD1. There are 18 residues in the CDR3. V gave up 3 bases and J gave up 3 bases; unmatched junction bases: 12. Germline values: CDR1 MGHRA, CDR2 YSYEKL. CDR3 protein: CASSQAGTGVGITDTQYF. The DNA of the CDR3 is TGCGCCAGCAGCCAGGCCGGGACAGGGGTGGGTATAACAGATACGCAGTATTTT.

This clonotype has more than one count but fewer than ten. The gene calls are TRBV12-3 or TRBV12-4 and TRBJ2-5, with D possibly matching TRBD1 (6 bases). This CDR3 is 14 amino acids long. Trimming stripped 6 bases from V and 0 bases from J, with 11 bases between. The CDR3, as DNA: TGTGCCAGCAGGGCGGACAGCAACCAAGAGACCCAGTACTTC. This translates into CASRADSNQETQYF.

This clonotype turned up a few times. The J gene is TRBJ1-4, the V gene TRBV20-1; D possibly corresponds to TRBD1 (5 bases). Deletions cut 6 bases from V and 4 bases from J, with 15 bases between. Germline-derived CDR1 and CDR2 are DFQATT and SNEGSKA (reference sequence). The CDR3 contains 14 residues. The CDR3 loop reads CSAGVGPINEKLFF. The CDR3 DNA follows: TGCAGTGCCGGAGTGGGACCGATTAATGAAAAACTGTTTTTT.

This clonotype occurred a few times. J is TRBJ1-2 and V is TRBV28; D gene uncertain. The CDR3 has 12 residues. Germline V gene sequence: CDR1 MDHEN, CDR2 SYDVKM. The V end lost 5 bases, the J end lost 6 bases, and 10 bases lay between the germline ends. The CDR3 reads CASSRQMNGYTF. The DNA of the CDR3 is TGTGCCAGCAGTAGGCAAATGAATGGCTACACCTTC.

Note on this clonotype: Because the CDR3 is missing its conserved closing phenylalanine or tryptophan, this is likely a read error. The gene calls are TRBV7-9 and TRBJ1-4; no definite D call. The CDR3 contains 16 residues. The germline gives CDR1 SEHNR, CDR2 FQNEAQ (reference sequence). Deletions cut 1 base from V and 8 bases from J, with 17 bases between. CDR3 sequence: CASSLERRPGGEKLFI. CDR3 in DNA: TGTGCCAGCAGCTTAGAACGCCGGCCTGGCGGGGAAAAACTGTTTATT.

V is TRBV19 and J is TRBJ1-3, with 7 bases identical to TRBD1. V lost 6 bases to trimming and J lost 2 bases; unmatched junction nucleotides: 7. The CDR3 is made up of 15 amino acids. Germline CDR1 and CDR2: LNHDA and SQIVND (reference sequence). The CDR3 sequence: CASSTGTDPGNTIYF. In DNA, the CDR3 is TGTGCCAGTAGCACCGGGACAGATCCTGGAAACACCATATATTTT. The full variable domain, its missing parts supplied by reference TRBV19 and TRBJ1-3, is DGGITQSPKYLFRKEGQNVTLSCEQNLNHDAMYWYRQDPGQGLRLIYYSQIVNDFQKGDIAEGYSVSREKKESFPLTVTSAQKNPTAFYLCASSTGTDPGNTIYFGEGSWLTVV.

This chain connects TRBV9 to TRBJ2-3; TRBD2 agrees at 14 bases. Germline-derived CDR1 and CDR2 are SGDLS and YYNGEE. This CDR3 comprises 18 residues. V trimming: 1 base; J trimming: 5 bases; junction bases outside the gene matches: 9. The CDR3 nucleotides are TGTGCCAGCAGCGTACAGAGTAGAGGGACTAGCGGGGGAGATACGCAGTATTTT. It translates to CASSVQSRGTSGGDTQYF.

The gene calls are TRBV5-5 and TRBJ2-5, with TRBD1 identical over 10 bases. CDR3 length equals 15 residues. V was clipped by 3 bases and J by 4 bases; unmatched bases: 6. The germline CDR1 and CDR2 sequences are SGHKS and YYEKEE (reference sequence). CDR3 nucleotides: TGTGCCAGCAGCTGGGGACAGGGGTGGGGAGAGACCCAGTACTTC. Translating it yields CASSWGQGWGETQYF.

In this sample, this clonotype turned up a few times. This chain joins TRBV5-5 and TRBJ2-5; 10 bases are shared with TRBD1. The V and J ends lost 4 bases and 7 bases, in that order; junction bases with no gene match: 10. Per germline, CDR1 SGHKS and CDR2 YYEKEE (reference sequence). The CDR3 runs 15 residues. CDR3: CASSTIGTGVGTQYF. The CDR3 DNA reads TGTGCCAGCAGCACCATCGGGACAGGGGTTGGGACCCAGTACTTC.

The chain links TRBV6-6 to TRBJ1-1; possible D gene TRBD1, 5 bases. V gave up 0 bases and J gave up 4 bases, with 12 bases separating them. The CDR3 is made up of 15 amino acids. Germline V gene lookup returns CDR1 MNHNY and CDR2 SVGAGI (reference sequence). This CDR3 is CASSYSIGEGTEAFF. The DNA for the CDR3 is TGTGCCAGCAGTTACTCGATAGGGGAGGGCACTGAAGCTTTCTTT.

The chain recombines TRBV18 with TRBJ1-1, with D maybe TRBD1 (5 bases). Germline loops: CDR1 KGHSH, CDR2 LQKENI. V was trimmed by 3 bases and J by 5 bases, leaving 13 bases between them. This CDR3 has 14 amino acids. In nucleotides, the CDR3 is TGTGCCAGCTCACCGACCCGGGGACGGACTGAAGCTTTCTTT. Translation: CASSPTRGRTEAFF.

This clonotype was counted between two and nine times. The CDR3 nucleotides read TGTGCCAGCAGCTCACTCCTAGACAGGCATGAGCAGTTCTTC. It encodes CASSSLLDRHEQFF. V usage is TRBV7-9 and J usage is TRBJ2-1; the D gene is possibly TRBD1 (6 bases). The CDR3 extends over 14 amino acids. Between the trimmed V and J ends, which lost 4 bases and 8 bases, there was a span of 15 bases. Germline lookup yields CDR1 SEHNR and CDR2 FQNEAQ (reference sequence).

J is TRBJ1-4 and V is TRBV7-8, with 8 bases that match TRBD1. CDR3 length: 17 amino acids. The V gene's germline CDR1 is SGHVS and CDR2 FQNEAQ. V shed 5 bases, J shed 1 base, and the junction held 9 bases outside the gene matches. The CDR3 loop is CASSTQGARGTNEKLFF. The CDR3 DNA sequence: TGTGCCAGCAGCACGCAGGGGGCGAGAGGAACTAATGAAAAACTGTTTTTT.

This clonotype was found once. One end of the junction varies from germline; a read error may be responsible. The V call is TRBV12-3 or TRBV12-4, the J call TRBJ2-5; 10 bases align to TRBD2. There are 15 residues in the CDR3. CDR3 residues: CASRLAGGPQETQYF. CDR3 in DNA: TGTGCCAGCAGATTAGCGGGGGGACCACAAGAGACCCAGTACTTC.

The V and J genes are TRBV4-1 and TRBJ2-7, with D possibly matching TRBD1 (5 bases). The CDR3 is 16 residues long. Deletions cut 0 bases from V and 3 bases from J, with 15 bases between. Germline CDR1 reads MGHRA; CDR2 reads YSYEKL. CDR3 residues: CASSQEGVGRRYEQYF. The CDR3, as DNA: TGCGCCAGCAGCCAAGAAGGGGTGGGCAGGCGCTACGAGCAGTACTTC.

V and J are TRBV4-3 and TRBJ2-7; 9 bases are a match to TRBD1. Germline values: CDR1 LGHNA, CDR2 YSLEER. V lost 3 bases, J lost 2 bases, and 11 bases stayed unmatched. This CDR3 has 17 amino acids. The CDR3 sequence is CASSQSTPGQGPYEQYF. As DNA, the CDR3 is TGCGCCAGCAGCCAGTCAACCCCGGGACAGGGACCCTACGAGCAGTACTTC.

This clonotype was counted a few times. The gene calls are TRBV3-1 and TRBJ2-1; TRBD2 matches at 15 bases. This CDR3 is 17 amino acids long. The germline gives CDR1 LGHDT, CDR2 YNNKEL (reference sequence). The junction had 5 bases not matched to a gene; V was cut back by 0 bases and J by 8 bases. Here the CDR3 DNA reads TGTGCCAGCAGCCAAGAATGGCGGACTAGCGGGAGGGATGAGCAGTTCTTC. It specifies CASSQEWRTSGRDEQFF.

This clonotype was found a few times. This chain links TRBV7-9 with TRBJ1-4; tentatively, D is TRBD1 (5 bases). Germline V gene sequence: CDR1 SEHNR, CDR2 FQNEAQ (reference sequence). The V and J ends lost 5 bases and 4 bases respectively, with 14 bases between them. CDR3 length equals 15 residues. CDR3 region: CASSIRDGFNEKLFF. CDR3 bases: TGTGCCAGCAGCATCCGGGACGGATTTAATGAAAAACTGTTTTTT.